Listed here are 9 T cell receptor beta chains from one sample, sequenced in a study of response to subunit inactivated influenza vaccine. TCRdb recomputed calls from the RT-PCR reads with MiXCR, one row per CDR3 protein. The sample holds more than 700,000 distinct CDR3 sequences, less than 25% seen once. The starting material was PBMCs from blood, obtained more than 4 days after vaccination. The receptors stem from a middle-aged man who received an inactivated influenza vaccine.

This clonotype was counted a few times. The chain has TRBV6-5 and TRBJ2-2; TRBD1 agrees at 8 bases. V lost 2 bases to trimming and J lost 5 bases; unmatched junction nucleotides: 4. CDR3 length: 15 amino acids. Germline values: CDR1 MNHEY, CDR2 SVGAGI. CDR3 in amino acids: CASSYTDRVTGELFF. In nucleotides, the CDR3 is TGTGCCAGCAGTTACACGGACAGGGTGACCGGGGAGCTGTTTTTT.

This clonotype was counted a few times. The chain links TRBV12-3 or TRBV12-4 to TRBJ1-5; D uncertain. The CDR3 runs 16 residues. Trimming pared 7 bases from V and 4 bases from J, leaving 20 bases between. CDR3 amino acids: CASTVESVGSNQPQHF. As DNA, the CDR3 is TGTGCCAGCACCGTTGAGTCGGTAGGGAGTAATCAGCCCCAGCATTTT.

The chain joins TRBV9 to TRBJ1-2, with a tentative D call TRBD1 (5 bases). Trimming left V 0 bases short and J 7 bases short, with 31 bases between. The CDR3 length is 20 residues. Looked up from germline, CDR1 is SGDLS and CDR2 is YYNGEE. This chain's CDR3 is CASSVDAIGTPKAPLAGYTF. The CDR3 nucleotides read TGTGCCAGCAGCGTAGACGCGATAGGGACGCCCAAAGCACCGCTGGCTGGCTACACCTTC.

The rearrangement joins TRBV11-2 to TRBJ2-3; D gene unclear. The ends were cut back, 1 base at V and 10 bases at J, with 6 bases in the middle. This CDR3 is 11 amino acids long. From germline, CDR1 is SGHAT and CDR2 FQNNGV. CDR3 bases: TGTGCCAGCAGCTTAGGGTCCCCGCAGTATTTT. This codes for CASSLGSPQYF.

This clonotype came up a few times. The chain couples TRBV20-1 to TRBJ2-1; D possibly corresponds to TRBD2 (7 bases). CDR3 length equals 15 residues. Germline loops: CDR1 DFQATT, CDR2 SNEGSKA (reference sequence). V was trimmed by 0 bases and J by 9 bases, leaving 18 bases between them. Here the CDR3 DNA reads TGCAGTGCTAGAGACCCAAGGGGGGGTGGACGTGAGCAGTTCTTC. Its protein is CSARDPRGGGREQFF.

This clonotype was detected a few times. The J gene is TRBJ2-1, the V gene TRBV25-1; 7 nucleotides match TRBD1. With 5 bases clipped from V and 3 bases from J, the junction kept 7 bases outside the gene matches. The CDR3 contains 15 residues. Per the germline V gene, CDR1 is MGHDK and CDR2 is SYGVNS. The CDR3 bases are TGTGCCAGCAGTTTGACCGGGACAGACTACAATGAGCAGTTCTTC. Its translation is CASSLTGTDYNEQFF.

This clonotype came up once. The J gene is TRBJ2-2, the V gene TRBV4-3, with D uncertain. The CDR3 covers 15 residues. Germline-derived CDR1 and CDR2 are LGHNA and YSLEER. V shed 4 bases and J shed 1 base, with 10 bases lying between them. The CDR3 DNA reads TGCGCCAGCAGCCCCCCGGACGGGAACACCGGGGAGCTGTTTTTT. It is translated as CASSPPDGNTGELFF.

The CDR3 protein is CASSQFKGQTGELFF. The CDR3 DNA reads TGCGCCAGCAGCCAGTTCAAGGGCCAGACCGGGGAGCTGTTTTTT. The V and J genes are TRBV4-3 and TRBJ2-2; no reliable D call. V gave up 3 bases and J gave up 5 bases, with 13 bases separating them. CDR1 and CDR2 from the germline V gene are LGHNA and YSLEER. This CDR3 is built from 15 residues.

This clonotype was seen repeatedly, ten times or more. The rearrangement uses TRBV4-2 and TRBJ1-1, with a weak D call TRBD1 (6 bases). CDR3 length: 14 amino acids. With 1 base removed from V and 2 bases from J, the gap between germline ends came to 8 bases. In germline, CDR1 is LGHNA, CDR2 YNFKEQ. The CDR3 nucleotides read TGTGCCAGCAGCCAAGGGGGACAAAACACTGAAGCTTTCTTT. Translated: CASSQGGQNTEAFF.